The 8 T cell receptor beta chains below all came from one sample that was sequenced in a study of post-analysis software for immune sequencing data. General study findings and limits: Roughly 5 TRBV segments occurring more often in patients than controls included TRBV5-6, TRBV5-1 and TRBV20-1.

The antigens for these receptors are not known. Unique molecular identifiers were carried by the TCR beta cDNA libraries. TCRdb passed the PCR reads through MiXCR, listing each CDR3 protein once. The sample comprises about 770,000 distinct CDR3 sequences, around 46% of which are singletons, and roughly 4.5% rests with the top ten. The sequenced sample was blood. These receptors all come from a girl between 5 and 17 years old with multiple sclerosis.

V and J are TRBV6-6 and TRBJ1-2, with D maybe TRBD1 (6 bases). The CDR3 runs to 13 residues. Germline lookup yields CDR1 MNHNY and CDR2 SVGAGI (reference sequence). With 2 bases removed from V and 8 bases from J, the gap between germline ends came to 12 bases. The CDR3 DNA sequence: TGTGCCAGCAGTTACGAGGGGGGCAGGGGCTACACCTTC. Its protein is CASSYEGGRGYTF.

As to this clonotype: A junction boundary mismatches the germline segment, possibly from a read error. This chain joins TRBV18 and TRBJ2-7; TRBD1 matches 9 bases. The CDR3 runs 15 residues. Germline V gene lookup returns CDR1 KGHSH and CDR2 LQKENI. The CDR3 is CARSPIPGQGSEQYF. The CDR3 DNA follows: TGTGCCCGCTCGCCGATACCGGGACAGGGATCCGAGCAGTACTTC.

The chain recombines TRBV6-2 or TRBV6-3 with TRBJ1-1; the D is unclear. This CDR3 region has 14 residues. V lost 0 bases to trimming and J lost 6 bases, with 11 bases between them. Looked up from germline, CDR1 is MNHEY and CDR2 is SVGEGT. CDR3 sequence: CASSYSEVGPEAFF. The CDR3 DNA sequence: TGTGCCAGCAGTTACTCAGAGGTTGGGCCTGAAGCTTTCTTT.

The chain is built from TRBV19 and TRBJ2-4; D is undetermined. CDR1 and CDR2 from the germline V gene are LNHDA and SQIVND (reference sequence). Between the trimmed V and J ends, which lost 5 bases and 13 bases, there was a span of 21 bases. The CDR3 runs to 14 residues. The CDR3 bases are TGTGCCAGTAGTCCCAATTTTGGTGCCGCGGAGCAGTACTTC. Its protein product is CASSPNFGAAEQYF.

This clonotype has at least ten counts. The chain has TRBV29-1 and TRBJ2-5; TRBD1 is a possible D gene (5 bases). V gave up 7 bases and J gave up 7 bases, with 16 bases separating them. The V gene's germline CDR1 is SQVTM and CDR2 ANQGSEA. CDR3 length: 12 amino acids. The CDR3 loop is CSGWTSEGTQYF. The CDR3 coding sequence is TGCAGCGGGTGGACATCCGAAGGGACCCAGTACTTC.

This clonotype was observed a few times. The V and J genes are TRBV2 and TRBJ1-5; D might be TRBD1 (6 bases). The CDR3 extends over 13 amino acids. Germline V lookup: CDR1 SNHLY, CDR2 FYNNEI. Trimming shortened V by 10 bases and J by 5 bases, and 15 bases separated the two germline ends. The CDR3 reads CATGEFRDQPQHF. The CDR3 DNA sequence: TGTGCCACAGGGGAATTCAGGGATCAGCCCCAGCATTTT.

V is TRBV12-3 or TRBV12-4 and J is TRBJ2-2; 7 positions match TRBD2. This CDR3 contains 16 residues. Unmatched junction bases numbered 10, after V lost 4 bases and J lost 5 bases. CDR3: CASSSGGGRRTGELFF. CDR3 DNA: TGTGCCAGCAGTTCGGGCGGGGGACGACGGACCGGGGAGCTGTTTTTT.

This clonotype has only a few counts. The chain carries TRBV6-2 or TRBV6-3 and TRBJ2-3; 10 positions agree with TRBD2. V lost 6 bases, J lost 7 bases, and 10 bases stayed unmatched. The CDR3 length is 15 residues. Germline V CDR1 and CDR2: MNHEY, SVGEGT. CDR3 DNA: TGTGCCAGCAGCCCTCCTAGCGGGAGTTACAATACGCAGTATTTT. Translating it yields CASSPPSGSYNTQYF.